A single sample gave rise to the 21 T cell receptor beta chains below, sequenced in a study of metastatic and nonmetastatic thyroid tumors. Thyroid surgery had not been preceded by any treatment in any patient. Via MiXCR, TCRdb re-called the PCR reads. Among tens of thousands of clones listed, around 13% were seen once. The sequenced material came from tumor tissue. These receptors were obtained from a female donor with papillary thyroid cancer or a benign thyroid nodule (not recorded which). Some clones in this sample may be carry-over from other donors' samples.

This clone was counted at least ten times. This same CDR3 is encoded by further DNA sequences in the sample. The V call is TRBV6-1, the J call TRBJ2-7; D is unresolved. V was shortened by 1 base and J by 3 bases, with 4 bases between the two germline ends. In germline, CDR1 is MNHNS, CDR2 SASEGT. The CDR3 runs to 12 residues. The CDR3 region has the DNA TGTGCCAGCAGTGAAGGGGTCTACGAGCAGTACTTC. Protein product: CASSEGVYEQYF.

This clone has a count of ten or more. The chain employs TRBV30 and TRBJ2-7; D perhaps matches TRBD2 (6 bases). Per germline, CDR1 GTSNPN and CDR2 SVGIG (reference sequence). The CDR3 consists of 14 residues. V lost 5 bases to trimming and J lost 4 bases, with 18 bases between them. The CDR3: CAWEVAGRGYEQYF. For the CDR3, the DNA is TGTGCCTGGGAAGTGGCAGGGCGGGGTTACGAGCAGTACTTC.

This clone was seen repeatedly, ten times or more. A single base separates this from a much larger clone, so it may be a read error. The gene calls are TRBV2 and TRBJ2-5; tentative D call: TRBD1 (7 bases). CDR1 and CDR2 (germline): SNHLY, FYNNEI. The CDR3 extends over 14 amino acids. V lost 4 bases to trimming and J lost 5 bases, with 14 bases between them. The CDR3 nucleotides are TGTGCCAGCAGTGGACGGTCAGGGGGGGAGACCCAGTACTTC. This sequence encodes CASSGRSGGETQYF.

Ten or more counts support this clone. The chain carries TRBV9 and TRBJ1-6; 7 bases are a match to TRBD1. The trim removed 5 bases at V and 3 bases at J, leaving 8 bases unmatched. Germline CDR1 is SGDLS and CDR2 is YYNGEE. CDR3 length equals 16 residues. The CDR3 DNA reads TGTGCCAGCAGTTTCTCGGGACAGAACTATAATTCACCCCTCCACTTT. This encodes CASSFSGQNYNSPLHF.

With respect to this clone: This clone may be a read error of a much larger clone one base away. This sample also contains other DNA sequences that code for the same CDR3. The J gene is TRBJ1-1, the V gene TRBV3-1; D possibly corresponds to TRBD1 (6 bases). CDR3 size: 14 residues. V was trimmed by 1 base and J by 1 base, leaving 7 bases between them. The V gene's germline CDR1 is LGHDT and CDR2 YNNKEL (reference sequence). CDR3 nucleotides: TGTGCCAGCAGCCAAGTAGGGGGGAACACTGAAGCTTTCTTT. Its translation: CASSQVGGNTEAFF.

This clone was observed many times. The chain links TRBV6-1 to TRBJ1-2; D is undetermined. CDR3 length: 13 residues. The germline V and J ends were trimmed by 5 bases and 1 base, with 8 bases remaining between them. Germline values: CDR1 MNHNS, CDR2 SASEGT. The CDR3 is CASSNRINYGYTF. The CDR3 coding sequence is TGTGCCAGCAGTAACAGAATTAACTATGGCTACACCTTC.

This clone showed up many times. The CDR3 sequence is CASSLEGNGNQPQHF. The CDR3 DNA reads as TGCGCCAGCAGCTTGGAGGGCAACGGCAATCAGCCCCAGCATTTT. V usage is TRBV5-1 and J usage is TRBJ1-5; D call uncertain. The V end lost 0 bases, the J end lost 2 bases, and 9 bases lay between the germline ends. Germline loops: CDR1 SGHRS, CDR2 YFSETQ. CDR3 length equals 15 residues.

The chain carries TRBV28 and TRBJ1-1; no definite D call. The germline gives CDR1 MDHEN, CDR2 SYDVKM. Trimming shortened V by 10 bases and J by 2 bases, and 17 bases separated the two germline ends. CDR3 length: 14 residues. This CDR3 reads CATGPGRLNTEAFF. CDR3 sequence (DNA): TGTGCCACCGGCCCGGGGAGACTCAACACTGAAGCTTTCTTT.

This clone was counted only a few times. A read error is possible here, since a much larger clone lies one base away. The J gene is TRBJ2-5, the V gene TRBV10-3; 7 nucleotides align to TRBD1. Trimming at V came to 4 bases and at J to 5 bases, leaving 13 bases not matched to a gene. Germline CDR1 is ENHRY and CDR2 is SYGVKD. CDR3 length equals 16 residues. CDR3 sequence (DNA): TGTGCCATCAGTGGGTCGGCAGGGGGTGGCTCGGAGACCCAGTACTTC. Protein: CAISGSAGGGSETQYF.

This clone has at least ten counts. V usage is TRBV2 and J usage is TRBJ1-6, with TRBD1 matching 10 bases. CDR3 length: 14 amino acids. V lost 6 bases, J lost 13 bases, and 9 bases stayed unmatched. CDR1 and CDR2 from the germline V gene are SNHLY and FYNNEI. The CDR3 sequence is CASRAGTGASPLHF. In nucleotides, the CDR3 is TGTGCCAGCAGGGCCGGGACAGGGGCTTCGCCCCTCCACTTT.

This clone has at least ten counts. The chain is built from TRBV5-4 and TRBJ2-7; 10 bases agree with TRBD2. CDR1 is SGHNT and CDR2 is YYREEE in the germline V gene (reference sequence). V lost 3 bases, J lost 5 bases, and 11 bases stayed unmatched. The CDR3 has 16 amino acids. CDR3: CASSSIAGGSRHEQYF. The CDR3 DNA sequence: TGTGCCAGCAGCTCAATAGCGGGAGGTTCCAGGCACGAGCAGTACTTC.

The chain carries TRBV6-1 and TRBJ2-7; possibly TRBD1 for D (6 bases). The V gene lost 7 bases and the J gene lost 0 bases, with 13 bases spanning the gap. Germline lookup yields CDR1 MNHNS and CDR2 SASEGT. The CDR3 totals 14 residues. DNA of the CDR3: TGTGCCAGCATCCCGACAGGTGGCTCCTACGAGCAGTACTTC. Translating gives CASIPTGGSYEQYF.

This clone came up many times. The rearrangement uses TRBV11-2 and TRBJ2-2, with TRBD2 identical over 13 bases. The CDR3 runs to 14 residues. Germline lookup yields CDR1 SGHAT and CDR2 FQNNGV. The ends lost 5 bases at V and 6 bases at J; junction bases unmatched: 0. DNA for the CDR3: TGTGCCAGCAGCGGACTAGCGGGAGCCGGGGAGCTGTTTTTT. Its translation: CASSGLAGAGELFF.

This clone was picked up many times. The chain joins TRBV11-2 to TRBJ2-5, with 14 nucleotides matching TRBD2. V gave up 5 bases and J gave up 4 bases; unmatched junction bases: 9. The CDR3 runs to 17 residues. CDR1 and CDR2 from the germline V gene are SGHAT and FQNNGV. The CDR3 region is CASSPAEGLAGVETQYF. The CDR3 DNA reads TGTGCCAGCAGCCCCGCCGAGGGACTAGCGGGAGTAGAGACCCAGTACTTC.

This clone was counted ten times or more. The CDR3 does not end in the conserved phenylalanine or tryptophan, so this is likely a read error. V and J are TRBV5-5 and TRBJ1-5, with D possibly matching TRBD1 (5 bases). The CDR3 sequence is 15 residues long. CDR1 is SGHKS and CDR2 is YYEKEE in the germline V gene (reference sequence). V was trimmed by 0 bases and J by 4 bases, leaving 11 bases between them. CDR3 protein: CASSLGAGWNQPQHL. In DNA form, the CDR3 reads TGTGCCAGCAGCTTGGGGGCAGGGTGGAATCAGCCCCAGCATCTT.

V and J are TRBV11-2 and TRBJ2-5; D is uncertain. The germline CDR1 and CDR2 sequences are SGHAT and FQNNGV. The CDR3 covers 14 residues. V lost 2 bases and J 4 bases, leaving 11 bases between the germline ends. The CDR3 protein is CASSLSLGSETQYF. The CDR3 nucleotides read TGTGCCAGCAGCTTATCTCTAGGTTCAGAGACCCAGTACTTC. Looking up the rest from reference TRBV11-2 and TRBJ2-5 gives the full variable domain: EAGVAQSPRYKIIEKRQSVAFWCNPISGHATLYWYQQILGQGPKLLIQFQNNGVVDDSQLPKDRFSAERLKGVDSTLKIQPAKLEDSAVYLCASSLSLGSETQYFGPGTRLLVL.

This clone was detected a few times. The chain's CDR3 is CASSYRMGGDLTGELFF. In DNA, the CDR3 is TGTGCCAGCAGCTATAGGATGGGCGGGGATCTCACCGGGGAGCTGTTTTTT. The chain carries TRBV7-3 and TRBJ2-2, with TRBD2 as a possible D gene (6 bases). The CDR3 sequence is 17 residues long. V shed 4 bases and J shed 4 bases, with 19 bases lying between them. CDR1 is SGHTA and CDR2 is FQGTGA in the germline V gene.

This clone appeared many times. This rearrangement joins TRBV28 to TRBJ1-1; D is perhaps TRBD1 (5 bases). The CDR3 runs 13 residues. The germline V gene encodes CDR1 MDHEN and CDR2 SYDVKM. With 8 bases removed from V and 4 bases from J, the gap between germline ends came to 14 bases. CDR3 nucleotides: TGTGCCAGCCGGACACCTTGGGGCACTGAAGCTTTCTTT. Its protein is CASRTPWGTEAFF. Full variable domain (outside the CDR3, taken from reference TRBV28 and TRBJ1-1): DVKVTQSSRYLVKRTGEKVFLECVQDMDHENMFWYRQDPGLGLRLIYFSYDVKMKEKGDIPEGYSVSREKKERFSLILESASTNQTSMYLCASRTPWGTEAFFGQGTRLTVV.

This clone was picked up many times. The genes are TRBV11-2 and TRBJ1-1; tentatively, D is TRBD1 (5 bases). V was cut by 5 bases and J by 3 bases, with 7 bases left in between. There are 12 residues in the CDR3. CDR1 and CDR2 from the germline V gene are SGHAT and FQNNGV. The chain's CDR3 is CASSGTHTEAFF. The CDR3 DNA follows: TGTGCCAGCAGCGGGACTCACACTGAAGCTTTCTTT.

In its sample, this clone is medium-sized. The J gene is TRBJ1-2, the V gene TRBV10-2, with a tentative D call TRBD1 (5 bases). Trimming pared 3 bases from V and 6 bases from J, leaving 8 bases between. CDR1 is WSHSY, CDR2 SAAADI, per germline. CDR3 size: 12 residues. The CDR3 loop is CASSDQGHGYTF. CDR3 DNA sequence: TGCGCCAGCAGTGATCAGGGTCATGGCTACACCTTC.

Of note for this clone: Since a much larger clone is just one base distant, this may be a read error. Different DNA sequences within this sample yield the same CDR3. The chain joins TRBV9 to TRBJ2-7; possibly TRBD1 or TRBD2 for D (6 bases each). Germline lookup yields CDR1 SGDLS and CDR2 YYNGEE. The ends were cut back, 0 bases at V and 7 bases at J, with 14 bases in the middle. This CDR3 region has 14 residues. The chain's CDR3 is CASSVGQGTGEQYF. CDR3 DNA: TGTGCCAGCAGCGTAGGGCAGGGGACTGGAGAGCAGTACTTC.